These T cell receptor beta chains were read from a single sample in a study of cytomegalovirus exposure and HLA in healthy donors. Assay: immunoSEQ multiplex PCR; the TCRdb copy retains only in-frame clones and omits some. The data show tens of thousands of clones, with around three quarters seen just once and roughly 8% held by the top ten. The sample consisted of PBMCs. These receptors were collected from a man between 18 and 35 years old in good health and CMV-seropositive. CDR3s leave out the opening cysteine and the closing phenylalanine or tryptophan. Each record gives: CDR3 length, J gene, V gene, CDR3 protein.

cdr3_length: 12; j_call: TRBJ2-5; v_call: TRBV6-1; cdr3_aa: ASSESWGVETQY
cdr3_length: 13; j_call: TRBJ2-7; v_call: TRBV7-9; cdr3_aa: ASSPTDRGSDEQY
cdr3_length: 11; j_call: TRBJ2-7; v_call: TRBV7-8; cdr3_aa: ASSKGGRDEQY
cdr3_length: 12; j_call: TRBJ1-1; v_call: TRBV30; cdr3_aa: AWNTGHTNTEAF
cdr3_length: 10; j_call: TRBJ2-5; v_call: TRBV28; cdr3_aa: ASSRGSETQY
cdr3_length: 12; j_call: TRBJ1-1; v_call: TRBV29-1; cdr3_aa: SVLKGGVHREAF
cdr3_length: 12; j_call: TRBJ2-5; v_call: TRBV4-1; cdr3_aa: ASSQSGVRETQY
cdr3_length: 13; j_call: TRBJ1-6; v_call: TRBV10-3; cdr3_aa: AISGQGWQNSPLH
cdr3_length: 12; j_call: TRBJ1-2; v_call: TRBV30; cdr3_aa: AWRRGGRPYGYT
cdr3_length: 13; j_call: TRBJ2-2; v_call: TRBV4-2; cdr3_aa: ASSQEASGTGELF